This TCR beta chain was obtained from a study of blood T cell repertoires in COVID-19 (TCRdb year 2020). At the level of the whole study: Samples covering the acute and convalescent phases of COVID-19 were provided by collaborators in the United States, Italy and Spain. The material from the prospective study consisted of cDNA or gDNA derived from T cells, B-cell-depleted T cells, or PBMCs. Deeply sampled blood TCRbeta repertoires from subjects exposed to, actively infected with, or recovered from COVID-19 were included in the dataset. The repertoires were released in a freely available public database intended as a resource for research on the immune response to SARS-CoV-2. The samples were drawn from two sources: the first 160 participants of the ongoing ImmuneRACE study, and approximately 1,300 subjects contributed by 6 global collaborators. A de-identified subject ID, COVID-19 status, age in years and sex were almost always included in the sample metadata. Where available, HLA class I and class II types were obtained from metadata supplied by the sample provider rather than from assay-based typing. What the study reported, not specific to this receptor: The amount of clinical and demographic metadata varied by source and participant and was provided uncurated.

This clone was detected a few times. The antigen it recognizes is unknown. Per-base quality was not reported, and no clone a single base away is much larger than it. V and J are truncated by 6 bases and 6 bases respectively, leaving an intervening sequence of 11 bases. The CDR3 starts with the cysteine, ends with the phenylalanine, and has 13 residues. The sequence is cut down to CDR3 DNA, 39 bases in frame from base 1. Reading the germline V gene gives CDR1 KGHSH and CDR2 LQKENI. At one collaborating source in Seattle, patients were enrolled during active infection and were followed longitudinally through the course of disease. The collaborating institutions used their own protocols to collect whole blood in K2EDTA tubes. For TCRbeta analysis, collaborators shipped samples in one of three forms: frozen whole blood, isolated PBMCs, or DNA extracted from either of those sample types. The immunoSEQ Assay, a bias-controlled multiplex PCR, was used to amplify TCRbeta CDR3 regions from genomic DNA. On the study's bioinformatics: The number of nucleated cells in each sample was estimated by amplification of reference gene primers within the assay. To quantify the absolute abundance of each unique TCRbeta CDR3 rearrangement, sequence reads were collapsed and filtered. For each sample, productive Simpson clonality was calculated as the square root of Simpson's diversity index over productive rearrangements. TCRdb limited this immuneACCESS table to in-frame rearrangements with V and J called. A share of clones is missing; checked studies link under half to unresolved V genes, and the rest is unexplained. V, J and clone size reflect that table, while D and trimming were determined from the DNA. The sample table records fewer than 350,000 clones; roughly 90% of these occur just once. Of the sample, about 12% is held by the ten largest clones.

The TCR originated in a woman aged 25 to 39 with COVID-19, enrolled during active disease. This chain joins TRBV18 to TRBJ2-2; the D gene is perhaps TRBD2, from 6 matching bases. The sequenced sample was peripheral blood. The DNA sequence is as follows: TGTGCCAGCTCGCCTGGGGGGTCCGGGGAGCTGTTTTTT. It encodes CASSPGGSGELFF.